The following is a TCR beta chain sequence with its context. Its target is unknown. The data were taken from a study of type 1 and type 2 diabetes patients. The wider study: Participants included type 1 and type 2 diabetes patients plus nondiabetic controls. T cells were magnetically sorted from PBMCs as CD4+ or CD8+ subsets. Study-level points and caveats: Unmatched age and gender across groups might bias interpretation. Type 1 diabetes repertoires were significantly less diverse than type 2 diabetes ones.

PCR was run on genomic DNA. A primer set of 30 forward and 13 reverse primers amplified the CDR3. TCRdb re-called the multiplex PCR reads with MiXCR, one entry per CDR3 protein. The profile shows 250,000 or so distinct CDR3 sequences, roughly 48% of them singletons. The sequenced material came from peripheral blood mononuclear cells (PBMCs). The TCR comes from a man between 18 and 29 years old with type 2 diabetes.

The CDR3 coding sequence is TGTGCCAGCAGTTTCGGCTTTTTCACTGAAGCTTTCTTT. Protein sequence: CASSFGFFTEAFF. The chain employs TRBV12-3 or TRBV12-4 and TRBJ1-1; no reliable D call. Trimming stripped 3 bases from V and 4 bases from J, with 9 bases between. This CDR3 spans 13 amino acids.